This T cell receptor (beta chain) was profiled in a study of blood T cell repertoires in COVID-19. The wider study: Whether acute or convalescent, the COVID-19 samples came from the United States, Italy and Spain. T cells, B-cell-depleted T cells, or PBMCs supplied cDNA or gDNA.

Between the trimmed V and J ends, which lost 6 bases and 8 bases, there was a span of 10 bases. This CDR3 has 11 residues. The germline gives CDR1 SGHNT, CDR2 YENEEA. In the authors' workflow: The authors estimated nucleated cell counts from reference gene primer amplification. Only in-frame clones appear in the TCRdb table, and some are missing; sequencing was by immunoSEQ multiplex PCR. V, J and clone size were drawn from that table, and D and trimming were deduced from the DNA. The table records roughly 26,000 clones, around 87% of them present only once. V is TRBV11-3 and J is TRBJ1-2; tentatively, D is TRBD1 (5 bases). The specimen was peripheral blood. The receptor's source is a human donor with active COVID-19. The donor label of this sample is uncertain. The CDR3 is CASRGPGGYTF. The CDR3 DNA is TGTGCCAGCAGGGGGCCTGGCGGCTACACCTTC.